This T cell receptor (beta chain) was captured in a study of beta chain features in type 1 diabetes. Across the whole study: When patients were set against healthy donors, age, gender and cell yields were similar. Sorted cells from all samples, numbering 95 million to 140 million, were examined. Study-wide results and limits: For type 1 diabetes patients, VDJ junctions showed fewer insertions and more deletions.

Purities over 95% were achieved in all sorted populations. The isolated RNA, all of it, was reverse transcribed, so expressed TCRB transcripts were what got sequenced. Sequencing used immunoSEQ multiplex PCR; TCRdb keeps in-frame clones, though not all of them. The profile shows a few hundred thousand clones, roughly 13% of them singletons. CDR3 length: 14 amino acids. Trimming shortened V by 5 bases and J by 2 bases, and 9 bases separated the two germline ends. The germline V gene has CDR1 SGHTA and CDR2 FQGNSA. Concerning this clone: Its target is not known.

This chain uses TRBV7-2 with TRBJ2-2; no definite D call. The sequence was obtained from a man in his thirties or forties in good health. The sequenced material came from naive CD4+ T cells from blood. This CDR3 reads CASSKDFNTGELFF. CDR3 in DNA: TGTGCCAGCAGCAAAGATTTCAACACCGGGGAGCTGTTTTTT.